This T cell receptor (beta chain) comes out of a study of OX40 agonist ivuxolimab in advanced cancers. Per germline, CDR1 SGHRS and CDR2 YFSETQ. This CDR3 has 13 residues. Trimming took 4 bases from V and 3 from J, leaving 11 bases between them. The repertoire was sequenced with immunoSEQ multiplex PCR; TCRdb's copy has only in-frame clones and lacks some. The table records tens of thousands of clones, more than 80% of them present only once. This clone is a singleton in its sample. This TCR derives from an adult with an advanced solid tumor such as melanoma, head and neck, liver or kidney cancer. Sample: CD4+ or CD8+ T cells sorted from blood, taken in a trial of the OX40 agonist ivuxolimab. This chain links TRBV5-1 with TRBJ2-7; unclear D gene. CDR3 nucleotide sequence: TGCGCCAGCAGCCCCGACGGCCTCTACGAGCAGTACTTC. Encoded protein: CASSPDGLYEQYF.